This T cell receptor (beta chain) was profiled in a study of CD8+CD57+ T cells in acquired aplastic anemia (dated by TCRdb to 2016 to 2019). General notes on the study: DNA extracted from sorted CD4+ and CD8+ cells had a mean of around 3 ug, with a range of roughly 0.2 to 30 ug. CD8+CD57+ expansion was defined as frequency above the mean frequency observed in healthy subjects. Results and caveats for the whole study, not just this receptor: CD8+ Simpson's diversity did not differ significantly between patients and healthy controls (P=0.060). Fewer than 30 CD8+ CDR3 sequences were found in both patients and controls but appeared to be highly expressed in patients and within the immunodominant clones of the patients.

Taken from the germline V gene, the CDR1 and CDR2 loops are ENHRY and SYGVKD. V has 4 bases trimmed and J has 4 bases trimmed; junction bases matching no gene number 2. Including cysteine and phenylalanine, the CDR3 has 13 amino acids. The entry retains the CDR3 DNA only, 39 bases that are in frame from base 1. The patients picked for sequencing were ones in whom flow cytometry had shown an expansion of CD8+CD57+ cells. Every patient had severe acquired aplastic anemia, diagnosed using the International Study of Aplastic Anemia and Agranulocytosis and Camitta criteria. Patients had received no therapy at the time of blood sampling. In the study, sorted CD4+ and CD8+ blood T cells from patients with severe aplastic anemia and from healthy subjects underwent deep sequencing of TCR repertoires. In the USA, patient enrollment took place under clinicaltrials.gov protocols 00001620, 01623167, 00001397, 00071045, 00081523 and 00961064. Ficoll-Paque density gradient centrifugation was used to isolate peripheral blood mononuclear cells. Before DNA was extracted, CD4+ and CD8+ T cells were sorted using either FACS or magnetic beads.

Genomic DNA was used as template for profiling of TCR beta VDJ combinations and CDR3 sequences. An Illumina HiSeq 2000 was used for TCR repertoire sequencing. Per the authors' processing: TRBV/TRBJ rearrangement plots, CDR3 size and DJ length profiles, and Simpson's diversity index were used to assess repertoires. The most abundant DNA sequence in the deep sequencing data was taken as the immunodominant clone. CDR3 amino acid sequences were screened for sharing across subjects and were compared with published repertoires and the VDJdb database. TCRdb ran its own pipeline on the public reads, namely fastp trimming at Q25 and MiXCR clone calling, and kept in-frame beta chains. Records with the same CDR3 protein are collapsed into one entry carrying the most frequent genes and DNA. TCRdb's processing, not the authors' own work, is the source of the V and J calls. The sample table lists more than 250,000 distinct CDR3 sequences, roughly 82% of them with a count of one. The ten largest clones represent around 40% of the sample.

Details on this clonotype: Its antigen is still unknown. Per-nucleotide qualities are absent, and no much larger clonotype sits a single base away.

This clonotype was sampled from a human donor with aplastic anemia. The chain is assembled from TRBV10-3 and TRBJ1-2, and 8 junctional nucleotides match TRBD1. Sequencing input: sorted CD4+, CD8+, or CD8+CD57+ T cells (not recorded which) from PBMCs. The CDR3 loop reads CAISGDRGYGYTF. The nucleotide sequence reads as follows: TGTGCCATCAGTGGAGACAGGGGCTATGGCTACACCTTC.